The 6 T cell receptor beta chains listed next were all sequenced from one sample in a study of cytomegalovirus exposure and HLA in healthy donors (dated by TCRdb to the late 2010s). Library method: the immunoSEQ multiplex PCR assay. For the multiplex PCR, a mixture combining 60 forward primers for TCR Vbeta segments and 13 reverse primers for TCR Jbeta segments was used. TCRdb obtained this table from immuneACCESS and retained in-frame rearrangements with V and J assigned. These tables miss some clones; where compared with another copy, unresolved V genes account for less than half of the shortfall, and the remainder is unexplained. The sample table lists about 100,000 clones, 55% to 65% of them with a count of one. The ten top clones hold approximately 3.9% of the sample. Sequenced material: PBMCs. These receptor sequences come from a man aged 25 to 45 in good health and CMV-seropositive.

On this clone: Relative to the germline gene, one junction end is altered; a read error may explain this. The V gene is TRBV7-7, the J gene TRBJ1-3, with 9 bases aligning to TRBD1. CDR1 SSHAT and CDR2 FNYEAQ come from the germline V gene (reference sequence). CDR3 length: 15 amino acids. CDR3 coding DNA: TGTGCTAGCAGCCCCGGGACAGGGACTGGAAACACCATATATTTT. Protein product: CASSPGTGTGNTIYF.

The sample holds a few counts of this clone. The chain combines TRBV6-1 with TRBJ2-1; D call uncertain. This CDR3 is built from 14 residues. The germline V and J ends were trimmed by 7 bases and 6 bases, with 16 bases remaining between them. CDR1 MNHNS and CDR2 SASEGT come from the germline V gene. CDR3 DNA: TGTGCCAGCATTGTCCAGTTAGCCAGCAATGAGCAGTTCTTC. Protein sequence: CASIVQLASNEQFF.

This clone was observed a single time. The DNA for the CDR3 is TGCGCCAGCAGCTTGGGGGGCTGGAGCACTGAAGCTTTCTTT. Translated, it gives CASSLGGWSTEAFF. V is TRBV5-1 and J is TRBJ1-1, with a tentative D call TRBD1 (5 bases). The CDR3 has 14 amino acids. The germline gives CDR1 SGHRS, CDR2 YFSETQ. The V gene lost 0 bases and the J gene lost 4 bases, with 10 bases spanning the gap. The full variable domain, rest sourced from reference TRBV5-1 and TRBJ1-1, is KAGVTQTPRYLIKTRGQQVTLSCSPISGHRSVSWYQQTPGQGLQFLFEYFSETQRNKGNFPGRFSGRQFSNSRSEMNVSTLELGDSALYLCASSLGGWSTEAFFGQGTRLTVV.

The chain carries TRBV18 and TRBJ1-5; no clear D. The V and J ends lost 3 bases and 0 bases respectively, with 9 bases between them. The CDR3 is 15 residues long. Germline V gives CDR1 KGHSH, CDR2 LQKENI. CDR3 in DNA: TGTGCCAGCTCACCGAGAGGTAATAGCAATCAGCCCCAGCATTTT. It encodes CASSPRGNSNQPQHF.

This clone was seen a handful of times. V and J are TRBV12-2 and TRBJ2-5; the DNA was not used to check the table's D call, TRBD2. The J call may be faulty, since TRBJ2-7 better matches the DNA end. TRBV12-2 is listed as a pseudogene. The CDR3 extends over 14 amino acids. This chain's CDR3 is CASRPGLACYEQYF. The CDR3 DNA reads as TGTGCAAGTCGCCCCGGACTGGCCTGCTACGAGCAGTACTTC.

This chain connects TRBV7-6 to TRBJ1-2; TRBD1 aligns across 12 bases. This CDR3 is built from 17 residues. The J segment lost 4 bases and the V segment lost 3 bases, leaving 9 bases of the junction unmatched. The germline CDR1 and CDR2 sequences are SGHVS and FNYEAQ. The CDR3 DNA reads TGTGCCAGCAGCTTCGGTGGGACAGGGGGCTCTCGCTATGGCTACACCTTC. Residues: CASSFGGTGGSRYGYTF. The variable domain in full, completed from reference TRBV7-6 and TRBJ1-2, reads GAGVSQSPRYKVTKRGQDVALRCDPISGHVSLYWYRQALGQGPEFLTYFNYEAQQDKSGLPNDRFSAERPEGSISTLTIQRTEQRDSAMYRCASSFGGTGGSRYGYTFGSGTRLTVV.